A selection of T cell receptor beta chains follows, all from one sample in a study of blood T cell repertoires in COVID-19. Measured with immunoSEQ multiplex PCR; TCRdb has only the in-frame clones, and not every one. The table lists about 20,000 clones, more than 70% of them singletons. Input material: PBMCs or T cells enriched from blood (not recorded which). These receptors were collected from a woman younger than 45 who had recovered from COVID-19. The CDR3 runs from the conserved cysteine through the conserved F or W. A D gene is named only where the DNA matches it firmly. Expanded clones get a size class; other rows say once, few or many, or leave the size out.

j_gene: TRBJ2-3; abundance: NA; v_gene: TRBV28; d_gene: TRBD1; CDR3nt: TGTGCCAGCACCAGGGACAGAACTAGCACAGATACGCAGTATTTT; CDR3aa: CASTRDRTSTDTQYF
j_gene: TRBJ2-7; abundance: NA; v_gene: TRBV9; d_gene: NA; CDR3nt: TGTGCCAGCAGCGAAAGCCCACCCTACGAGCAGTACTTC; CDR3aa: CASSESPPYEQYF
j_gene: TRBJ1-4; abundance: once; v_gene: TRBV25-1; d_gene: TRBD1; CDR3nt: TGTGCCAGCAGTGAATGGGGTTACAGGGGTGAAAAACTGTTTTTT; CDR3aa: CASSEWGYRGEKLFF
j_gene: TRBJ2-7; abundance: NA; v_gene: TRBV27; d_gene: TRBD1; CDR3nt: TGTGCCAGCAGTTTATCGGGTGCAGGGGGCTACTACGAGCAGTACTTC; CDR3aa: CASSLSGAGGYYEQYF
j_gene: TRBJ2-7; abundance: NA; v_gene: TRBV5-5; d_gene: TRBD2; CDR3nt: TGTGCCAGCAGCTTGGGTCCTAGCGGGGTAATCGACGAGCAGTACTTC; CDR3aa: CASSLGPSGVIDEQYF
j_gene: TRBJ2-5; abundance: once; v_gene: TRBV4-1; d_gene: TRBD1; CDR3nt: TGCGCCAGCAGCCAAGCTCAGGATCCGACAGGGGATCAAGAGACCCAGTACTTC; CDR3aa: CASSQAQDPTGDQETQYF
j_gene: TRBJ1-2; abundance: NA; v_gene: TRBV24-1; d_gene: NA; CDR3nt: TGTGCCACCAGTGAGCGGGAAAACTATGGCTACACCTTC; CDR3aa: CATSERENYGYTF
j_gene: TRBJ2-7; abundance: NA; v_gene: TRBV27; d_gene: TRBD1; CDR3nt: TGTGCCAGCAGTTTATTTGGGGACAGGGGGCCTCGCGAGCAGTACTTC; CDR3aa: CASSLFGDRGPREQYF
j_gene: TRBJ2-2; abundance: NA; v_gene: TRBV29-1; d_gene: NA; CDR3nt: TGCAGCGTAGAAACAGGGAGCGCGAACACCGGGGAGCTGTTTTTT; CDR3aa: CSVETGSANTGELFF
j_gene: TRBJ1-2; abundance: NA; v_gene: TRBV30; d_gene: NA; CDR3nt: TGTGCCTGGAGTAGGGCAGGGTTCTATGGCTACACCTTC; CDR3aa: CAWSRAGFYGYTF
j_gene: TRBJ2-7; abundance: NA; v_gene: TRBV10-3; d_gene: TRBD2; CDR3nt: TGTGCCGCGGGACTAGCGGGGGGCGAGCAGTACTTC; CDR3aa: CAAGLAGGEQYF
j_gene: TRBJ2-3; abundance: once; v_gene: TRBV6-1; d_gene: TRBD1; CDR3nt: TGTGCCAGCAGTGAAGATGAGGGGGCAGGTTCAGATACGCAGTATTTT; CDR3aa: CASSEDEGAGSDTQYF
j_gene: TRBJ2-4; abundance: once; v_gene: TRBV29-1; d_gene: TRBD2; CDR3nt: TGCAGCGTTGAAGATCTTCCTGAGACTAGCGGGGCCAAAAACATTCAGTACTTC; CDR3aa: CSVEDLPETSGAKNIQYF
j_gene: TRBJ2-5; abundance: large; v_gene: TRBV27; d_gene: TRBD2; CDR3nt: TGTGCCAGCAGTAGTCCGGGGACTAACGTTGAAGAGACCCAGTACTTC; CDR3aa: CASSSPGTNVEETQYF
j_gene: TRBJ2-1; abundance: NA; v_gene: TRBV25-1; d_gene: NA; CDR3nt: TGTGCCAGCAGTGGTGGGAGAGAGCAGTTCTTC; CDR3aa: CASSGGREQFF
j_gene: TRBJ1-2; abundance: NA; v_gene: TRBV19; d_gene: NA; CDR3nt: TGTGCCAGTAGTATAGATGGGCAAGCCGGTGGCTACACCTTC; CDR3aa: CASSIDGQAGGYTF
j_gene: TRBJ2-1; abundance: NA; v_gene: TRBV19; d_gene: NA; CDR3nt: TGTGCCAGTAGTATAGAGGGCACCTACAATGAGCAGTTCTTC; CDR3aa: CASSIEGTYNEQFF
j_gene: TRBJ2-5; abundance: once; v_gene: TRBV12-5; d_gene: TRBD2; CDR3nt: TGTGCTAGTGGTTTGCTCACTAGCGGGGGGGTTCCAGAGACCCAGTACTTC; CDR3aa: CASGLLTSGGVPETQYF
j_gene: TRBJ2-3; abundance: medium-sized; v_gene: TRBV3-1/TRBV3-2; d_gene: NA; CDR3nt: TGTGCCAGCAGCCAAGATATGTGGCCGGACTACACAGATACGCAGTATTTT; CDR3aa: CASSQDMWPDYTDTQYF
j_gene: TRBJ2-1; abundance: NA; v_gene: TRBV6-1; d_gene: NA; CDR3nt: TGTGCCAGCAGTGAAGAGGCTAGCGTGGACAATGAGCAGTTCTTC; CDR3aa: CASSEEASVDNEQFF
j_gene: TRBJ2-3; abundance: NA; v_gene: TRBV29-1; d_gene: TRBD1; CDR3nt: TGCAGCGTTGTCCTCTGGACAGGATCCACAGATACGCAGTATTTT; CDR3aa: CSVVLWTGSTDTQYF
j_gene: TRBJ1-1; abundance: NA; v_gene: TRBV19; d_gene: NA; CDR3nt: TGTGCCAGTAGGGGGGGGAACACTGAAGCTTTCTTT; CDR3aa: CASRGGNTEAFF
j_gene: TRBJ2-3; abundance: NA; v_gene: TRBV5-1; d_gene: TRBD2; CDR3nt: TGCGCCAGCAGCTTACAAGCGGGGTTTAGCACAGATACGCAGTATTTT; CDR3aa: CASSLQAGFSTDTQYF
j_gene: TRBJ2-1; abundance: NA; v_gene: TRBV5-1; d_gene: TRBD2; CDR3nt: TGCGCCAGCAGCTTACTAACTAGCGGGGGGTTCGATGAGCAGTTCTTC; CDR3aa: CASSLLTSGGFDEQFF
j_gene: TRBJ2-4; abundance: NA; v_gene: TRBV5-1; d_gene: NA; CDR3nt: TGCGCCAGCAGCTTGGACGCCGTTTCGGGCAAAAACATTCAGTACTTC; CDR3aa: CASSLDAVSGKNIQYF
j_gene: TRBJ2-5; abundance: NA; v_gene: TRBV18; d_gene: TRBD2; CDR3nt: TGTGCCAGCTCACCACCGGGAGGGACTCAAGAGACCCAGTACTTC; CDR3aa: CASSPPGGTQETQYF
j_gene: TRBJ2-1; abundance: NA; v_gene: TRBV3-1/TRBV3-2; d_gene: NA; CDR3nt: TGTGCCAGCAGCCAGCAGGGAAGGGTTGAGCAGTTCTTC; CDR3aa: CASSQQGRVEQFF